This T cell receptor beta chain was identified in a study of cytomegalovirus exposure and HLA in healthy donors. Study-wide context: Earlier findings included about 120 million unique TCR beta sequences obtained from about 179 million T cells.

The junction had 7 bases not matched to a gene; V was cut back by 2 bases and J by 1 base. Germline V CDR1 and CDR2: MGHRA, YSYEKL. The CDR3 extends over 16 amino acids. 13 Jbeta primers and 60 Vbeta primers were used for the PCR. Only in-frame clones appear in the TCRdb table, and some are missing; sequencing was by immunoSEQ multiplex PCR. The sample includes approximately 270,000 clones, over 70% of them seen just once. As concerns this clone: What it binds is unknown.

Study findings and constraints: In vitro experiments confirmed that a few CMV-associated chains were specific for CMV antigens.

Each of the donors was a healthy bone marrow donor. The sequenced sample was PBMCs. The TCR comes from a girl under 10 years old in good health and CMV-seronegative. The chain couples TRBV4-1 to TRBJ1-2, with 7 bases matching TRBD1. The CDR3 loop is CASSQLRQGGNYGYTF. DNA for the CDR3: TGCGCCAGCAGCCAATTAAGACAGGGAGGTAACTATGGCTACACCTTC.